The 7 T cell receptor beta chains reported below all come from one sample, sequenced in a study of Graves' ophthalmopathy and Graves' hyperthyroidism. Amplification of the TCR beta CDR3 regions used RNA transcripts (as template). Amplification began with first-round RT-PCR using HTBI primers, then second-round multiplex PCR was performed. TCRdb reprocessed the multiplex PCR reads with MiXCR, giving one entry per CDR3 protein. The sample lists around 1,200,000 distinct CDR3 sequences; around a third were seen once. Material for sequencing was peripheral blood or thyroid tissue (not recorded which). These TCRs come from an adult man with Graves' hyperthyroidism.

This clonotype showed up many times. The genes are TRBV2 and TRBJ2-2; D not certain. Trimming left V 11 bases short and J 7 bases short, with 11 bases between. Germline V gives CDR1 SNHLY, CDR2 FYNNEI. The CDR3 spans 11 residues. CDR3 sequence (DNA): TGTGCCTGGTGGGTGGGCGGGGAGCTGTTTTTT. It specifies CAWWVGGELFF.

The V gene is TRBV20-1, the J gene TRBJ1-5, with a tentative D call TRBD1 (5 bases). Germline V gene sequence: CDR1 DFQATT, CDR2 SNEGSKA (reference sequence). V shed 7 bases and J shed 7 bases, with 23 bases lying between them. This CDR3 has 15 residues. Written as DNA, the CDR3 is TGCAGTGTTATAGGTCGGGTGGGGCTGAAACAGCCCCAGCATTTT. This gives the protein CSVIGRVGLKQPQHF.

The genes are TRBV19 and TRBJ1-4, with no clear D. This CDR3 is built from 13 residues. Germline V gene lookup returns CDR1 LNHDA and CDR2 SQIVND (reference sequence). V lost 3 bases, J lost 6 bases, and 8 bases lay in between. The CDR3 sequence: CASSIRVDEKLFF. Here the CDR3 DNA reads TGTGCCAGTAGTATCCGGGTGGATGAAAAACTGTTTTTT.

The sample holds a few counts of this clonotype. The chain combines TRBV20-1 with TRBJ2-2, with D perhaps TRBD2 (6 bases). This CDR3 has 14 amino acids. Trimming took 6 bases from V and 5 from J, leaving 16 bases between them. From germline, CDR1 is DFQATT and CDR2 SNEGSKA (reference sequence). The CDR3 bases are TGCAGTGCCCCCCTTGGAGGGGTTACCGGGGAGCTGTTTTTT. Protein sequence: CSAPLGGVTGELFF.

The chain is built from TRBV7-3 and TRBJ1-3; D might be TRBD1 (6 bases). Germline CDR1 reads SGHTA; CDR2 reads FQGTGA. This CDR3 contains 14 residues. V lost 5 bases to trimming and J lost 3 bases, with 11 bases between them. The CDR3 reads CASSQGRFGNTIYF. The CDR3 DNA reads TGTGCCAGCAGCCAGGGGCGATTTGGAAACACCATATATTTT.

The rearrangement joins TRBV20-1 to TRBJ2-5, with D perhaps TRBD2 (6 bases). From germline, CDR1 is DFQATT and CDR2 SNEGSKA (reference sequence). V gave up 5 bases and J gave up 7 bases, with 17 bases separating them. The CDR3 totals 13 residues. The CDR3 coding sequence is TGCAGTGCTCTACGACTAGAGTCCCCGACCCAGTACTTC. This sequence encodes CSALRLESPTQYF.

This clonotype was seen ten or more times. J is TRBJ2-5 and V is TRBV4-1; 7 bases map to TRBD1. CDR3 length: 15 residues. CDR1 MGHRA and CDR2 YSYEKL come from the germline V gene. Trimming took 4 bases from V and 0 from J; bases not matched to a gene: 5. The CDR3 is CASSPGDSDQETQYF. The CDR3 nucleotides are TGCGCCAGCAGCCCCGGGGACAGCGACCAAGAGACCCAGTACTTC.